Below are 3 T cell receptor beta chains sequenced from a single sample in a study of T-cell memory formation after mild COVID-19. TCRdb fed the 5' RACE reads into MiXCR, producing one record per CDR3 protein. The table includes under 450,000 distinct CDR3 sequences, 23% detected once. Specimen: PBMCs or a T cell subset sorted from them (not recorded which). The receptors derive from an adult woman who had mild COVID-19 (a few samples of this study predate the infection). Cell type and time point are not known.

This clonotype came up a few times. The chain is built from TRBV25-1 and TRBJ2-7; 9 positions match TRBD1. Germline CDR1 MGHDK, CDR2 SYGVNS. The CDR3 extends over 15 amino acids. Unmatched junction bases numbered 10, after V lost 6 bases and J lost 4 bases. Here the CDR3 DNA reads TGTGCCAGCAGGGATATCGGGACAGGGTCATACGAGCAGTACTTC. The encoded protein is CASRDIGTGSYEQYF.

The J gene is TRBJ2-5, the V gene TRBV10-3; D may be TRBD2 (6 bases). There are 14 residues in the CDR3. V lost 3 bases and J 5 bases, leaving 13 bases between the germline ends. Germline CDR1 reads ENHRY; CDR2 reads SYGVKD. This CDR3 reads CAISEGTVVETQYF. DNA for the CDR3: TGTGCCATCAGTGAAGGGACTGTGGTGGAGACCCAGTACTTC.

Only a few counts were recorded for this clonotype. The gene calls are TRBV5-4 and TRBJ2-3, with 7 bases lining up with TRBD2. There are 15 residues in the CDR3. Trimming at V came to 1 base and at J to 4 bases, leaving 6 bases not matched to a gene. In germline, CDR1 is SGHNT, CDR2 YYREEE (reference sequence). The CDR3 bases are TGTGCCAGCAGCTTGTTCCGCGGGGGAGCAGATACGCAGTATTTT. Translating gives CASSLFRGGADTQYF. The complete variable domain, with remaining parts taken from reference TRBV5-4 and TRBJ2-3, reads ETGVTQSPTHLIKTRGQQVTLRCSSQSGHNTVSWYQQALGQGPQFIFQYYREEENGRGNFPPRFSGLQFPNYSSELNVNALELDDSALYLCASSLFRGGADTQYFGPGTRLTVL.